Listed here are 21 T cell receptor beta chains from one sample, sequenced in a study of cytomegalovirus exposure and HLA in healthy donors (dated by TCRdb to 2016 to 2017). Libraries were prepared through the immunoSEQ multiplex PCR assay. For the multiplex PCR, a mixture combining 60 forward primers for TCR Vbeta segments and 13 reverse primers for TCR Jbeta segments was used. TCRdb carries this immuneACCESS record with in-frame sequences only. Its versions omit some clonotypes, under half of them owing to an unresolved V gene in the studies checked, with the rest unexplained. The sample table shows approximately 190,000 clones, and about 85% are seen once. In total, the top ten clones hold 3.8% of the sample. The sample consisted of PBMCs. The receptors originated from a middle-aged man in good health and CMV-seronegative.

This clone was detected a few times. CDR3 region: CASSQVGTDYGYTF. CDR3 DNA: TGCGCCAGCAGCCAAGTAGGAACAGACTATGGCTACACCTTC. The chain has TRBV4-1 and TRBJ1-2; D is uncertain. The CDR3 covers 14 residues. Trimming took off 1 base at V and 3 bases at J, with 9 bases between the two ends. From germline, CDR1 is MGHRA and CDR2 YSYEKL.

The chain has TRBV14 and TRBJ2-3, with a tentative D call TRBD2 (6 bases). V was clipped by 0 bases and J by 8 bases, with 12 bases between them. This CDR3 region has 14 residues. CDR1 is SGHDN, CDR2 FVKESK, per germline. The DNA of the CDR3 is TGTGCCAGCAGCCAAGATAGGTGGGGAGGTACGCAGTATTTT. Encoded protein: CASSQDRWGGTQYF.

Only a few counts were recorded for this clone. The chain carries TRBV27 and TRBJ1-2, with 7 positions matching TRBD1. The trim removed 6 bases at V and 3 bases at J, leaving 4 bases unmatched. CDR1 MNHEY and CDR2 SMNVEV come from the germline V gene (reference sequence). CDR3 length: 13 amino acids. CDR3 nucleotides: TGTGCCAGCAGACGTGGACAGGACTATGGCTACACCTTC. Translating it yields CASRRGQDYGYTF.

About this clone itself: Compared with germline, one end of the junction differs, possibly owing to a read error. This chain connects TRBV30 to TRBJ2-5, with 16 bases aligning to TRBD2. The CDR3 is 18 amino acids. Germline V lookup: CDR1 GTSNPN, CDR2 SVGIG (reference sequence). The CDR3 reads CARSGTSGGARSWETQYF. The DNA for the CDR3 is TGTGCCCGGAGCGGGACTAGCGGGGGGGCCAGGAGCTGGGAGACCCAGTACTTC.

The CDR3 bases are TGTGCCAGCAGCTTCGACACCGGGGAGCTGTTTTTT. Protein sequence: CASSFDTGELFF. V usage is TRBV5-4 and J usage is TRBJ2-2; D ambiguous. The CDR3 totals 12 residues. Germline lookup yields CDR1 SGHNT and CDR2 YYREEE (reference sequence). V lost 2 bases and J 3 bases, leaving 2 bases between the germline ends.

The CDR3 loop is CASSPGTDQPQHF. DNA of the CDR3: TGTGCCAGCAGCCCCGGGACAGATCAGCCCCAGCATTTT. The chain joins TRBV2 to TRBJ1-5; TRBD1 matches 7 bases. The ends lost 6 bases at V and 5 bases at J; junction bases unmatched: 4. CDR1 SNHLY and CDR2 FYNNEI come from the germline V gene. This CDR3 spans 13 amino acids.

This chain uses TRBV4-1 with TRBJ1-5; TRBD1 is a possible D gene (6 bases). The V and J ends lost 4 bases and 0 bases respectively, with 13 bases between them. Germline V gives CDR1 MGHRA, CDR2 YSYEKL. CDR3 length equals 16 residues. The CDR3 sequence is CASSRWDTDSNQPQHF. Written as DNA, the CDR3 is TGCGCCAGCAGCCGGTGGGACACCGATAGCAATCAGCCCCAGCATTTT.

This clone was found once. This chain joins TRBV4-3 and TRBJ2-5; D is unresolved. Trimming took 0 bases from V and 2 from J, leaving 16 bases between them. Germline CDR1 is LGHNA and CDR2 is YSLEER. This CDR3 comprises 17 residues. Here the CDR3 reads CASSQDLGIAGQETQYF. The CDR3 DNA is TGCGCCAGCAGCCAAGATTTAGGAATAGCCGGTCAAGAGACCCAGTACTTC.

This chain joins TRBV9 and TRBJ2-3; 9 nucleotides agree with TRBD2. After removal of 1 base from V and 3 bases from J, the junction contained 3 bases not matched to a gene. The CDR3 sequence is 15 residues long. From germline, CDR1 is SGDLS and CDR2 YYNGEE. This chain's CDR3 is CASSVNGLATDTQYF. As DNA, the CDR3 is TGTGCCAGCAGCGTAAACGGACTAGCGACAGATACGCAGTATTTT.

V usage is TRBV7-3 and J usage is TRBJ1-2, with TRBD1 matching over 12 bases. The V segment lost 4 bases and the J segment 4 bases; nucleotides outside the gene matches: 7. The CDR3 is made up of 16 amino acids. Germline V gives CDR1 SGHTA, CDR2 FQGTGA. CDR3 bases: TGTGCCAGCAGCTCCAACCGGGACAGGGGGCTCTATGGCTACACCTTC. It codes for CASSSNRDRGLYGYTF.

This chain joins TRBV6-5 and TRBJ2-7, with TRBD1 as a possible D gene (5 bases). Trimming cost V 0 bases and J 12 bases, with 18 bases left between them. This CDR3 is built from 14 residues. The V gene's germline CDR1 is MNHEY and CDR2 SVGAGI. CDR3 sequence reads: CASSYSMAGPQLYF. CDR3 nucleotides: TGTGCCAGCAGTTACTCGATGGCAGGGCCTCAGTTGTACTTC.

V and J are TRBV2 and TRBJ1-2, with 10 bases that match TRBD1. The CDR3 runs to 17 residues. Germline loops: CDR1 SNHLY, CDR2 FYNNEI. The J segment lost 4 bases and the V segment lost 6 bases, leaving 14 bases of the junction unmatched. CDR3 residues: CASSPLLDRGLGYGYTF. CDR3 sequence (DNA): TGTGCCAGCAGCCCCTTATTGGACAGGGGGTTGGGCTATGGCTACACCTTC.

V and J are TRBV7-3 and TRBJ2-1, with 9 bases that match TRBD2. The CDR3 has 15 amino acids. V lost 2 bases and J lost 8; bases outside the gene matches: 7. Germline assignment: CDR1 SGHTA and CDR2 FQGTGA. CDR3 sequence: CASSLRAGGPYEQFF. The CDR3 coding sequence is TGTGCCAGCAGCTTACGGGCGGGGGGGCCCTATGAGCAGTTCTTC.

V is TRBV19 and J is TRBJ1-6; no definite D call. V gave up 5 bases and J gave up 3 bases, with 14 bases separating them. CDR1 LNHDA and CDR2 SQIVND come from the germline V gene (reference sequence). The CDR3 has 16 residues. CDR3 protein: CASSLRDLGYNSPLHF. Written as DNA, the CDR3 is TGTGCCAGTAGTTTACGGGATCTGGGCTATAATTCACCCCTCCACTTT.

The rearrangement uses TRBV5-6 and TRBJ1-1, with TRBD1 identical over 7 bases. The V gene's germline CDR1 is SGHDT and CDR2 YYEEEE. This CDR3 spans 15 amino acids. Losses at the gene ends were 3 bases for V and 1 base for J; bases not matched to a gene: 6. The CDR3 nucleotides read TGTGCCAGCAGCTACCCGGGGACAGCGAACACTGAAGCTTTCTTT. Protein product: CASSYPGTANTEAFF.

The chain recombines TRBV6-5 with TRBJ2-2; 8 bases fit TRBD2. Looked up from germline, CDR1 is MNHEY and CDR2 is SVGAGI. The CDR3 has 15 amino acids. V shed 8 bases and J 1 base; nucleotides not matched to a gene: 6. This CDR3 reads CASGAGGLNTGELFF. For the CDR3, the DNA is TGTGCCAGCGGCGCGGGGGGATTGAACACCGGGGAGCTGTTTTTT.

The chain links TRBV5-4 to TRBJ1-1, with TRBD1 identical over 8 bases. With 4 bases clipped from V and 6 bases from J, the junction kept 8 bases outside the gene matches. CDR3 length: 14 residues. Germline V lookup: CDR1 SGHNT, CDR2 YYREEE (reference sequence). The CDR3 DNA is TGTGCCAGCAGCGGGGGCAGGGGGCGGCCTGAAGCTTTCTTT. The encoded protein is CASSGGRGRPEAFF. Full variable domain (outside the CDR3, taken from reference TRBV5-4 and TRBJ1-1): ETGVTQSPTHLIKTRGQQVTLRCSSQSGHNTVSWYQQALGQGPQFIFQYYREEENGRGNFPPRFSGLQFPNYSSELNVNALELDDSALYLCASSGGRGRPEAFFGQGTRLTVV.

V and J are TRBV6-5 and TRBJ2-1, with TRBD2 identical over 14 bases. After removal of 7 bases from V and 4 bases from J, the junction contained 3 bases not matched to a gene. This CDR3 spans 15 amino acids. Germline V gives CDR1 MNHEY, CDR2 SVGAGI. This CDR3 is CASTGTSGGYNEQFF. CDR3 nucleotide sequence: TGTGCCAGCACCGGGACTAGCGGGGGATACAATGAGCAGTTCTTC.

The CDR3 DNA reads as TGCGCCAGCAGTCAACCACAGGGTGCCGGCACTGAAGCTTTCTTT. Encoded protein: CASSQPQGAGTEAFF. The V and J genes are TRBV10-2 and TRBJ1-1; D possibly corresponds to TRBD1 (6 bases). The CDR3 loop spans 15 amino acids. From germline, CDR1 is WSHSY and CDR2 SAAADI. V lost 5 bases and J 4 bases, leaving 17 bases between the germline ends.

The rearrangement uses TRBV6-5 and TRBJ1-5, with 7 nucleotides matching TRBD1. The CDR3 is 14 amino acids. The V and J ends lost 7 bases and 3 bases, in that order; junction bases with no gene match: 6. CDR1 and CDR2 (germline): MNHEY, SVGAGI. The chain's CDR3 is CASKKGQTNQPQHF. The CDR3 region has the DNA TGTGCCAGCAAAAAGGGACAGACCAATCAGCCCCAGCATTTT.

The chain has TRBV7-9 and TRBJ1-2; 7 nucleotides agree with TRBD1. Germline V gene data show CDR1 as SEHNR and CDR2 as FQNEAQ (reference sequence). The CDR3 has 14 amino acids. The V segment lost 6 bases and the J segment 8 bases; nucleotides outside the gene matches: 12. CDR3 protein: CASSPGTDGGGYTF. The CDR3 region has the DNA TGTGCCAGCAGTCCAGGGACAGACGGTGGCGGCTACACCTTC.